These 21 T cell receptor beta chains share one sample of origin, sequenced in a study of CD8 T cells in ankylosing spondylitis. One entry per CDR3 protein results from TCRdb running MiXCR on the 5' RACE reads. The repertoire holds about 44,000 distinct CDR3 sequences, with 11% as singletons. Input material: blood, either unsorted or a sorted T cell fraction (not recorded which). The receptors derive from a male donor with ankylosing spondylitis or in good health (not recorded which).

This rearrangement joins TRBV19 to TRBJ2-6, with 7 bases lining up with TRBD1. In germline, CDR1 is LNHDA, CDR2 SQIVND (reference sequence). The V segment lost 7 bases and the J segment 4 bases; nucleotides outside the gene matches: 4. There are 14 residues in the CDR3. CDR3 residues: CASKGTAGANVLTF. The CDR3 region has the DNA TGTGCCAGTAAAGGGACAGCAGGGGCCAACGTCCTGACTTTC.

The chain carries TRBV12-3 or TRBV12-4 and TRBJ1-2, with 9 bases fitting TRBD1. V lost 4 bases and J lost 7; bases outside the gene matches: 4. This CDR3 has 13 amino acids. In DNA form, the CDR3 reads TGTGCCAGCAGTTCCGGGACAGGGTTTGGCTACACCTTC. Its translation is CASSSGTGFGYTF.

This clonotype was observed many times. The genes are TRBV12-3 or TRBV12-4 and TRBJ1-6; TRBD1 might be the D (5 bases). Trimming took 6 bases from V and 9 from J, leaving 15 bases between them. CDR3 length: 14 residues. The CDR3 nucleotides read TGTGCCAGCAGCCTAGACAGCCGGAGTTCACCCCTCCACTTT. As protein: CASSLDSRSSPLHF.

This clonotype was seen at least ten times. The chain is built from TRBV30 and TRBJ2-3, with TRBD1 matching over 9 bases. There are 14 residues in the CDR3. J lost 5 bases, V lost 2 bases, and 5 bases had no gene match. The V gene's germline CDR1 is GTSNPN and CDR2 SVGIG (reference sequence). The DNA of the CDR3 is TGTGCCTGGAGTATACAGGGGGCGGGAGATACGCAGTATTTT. Encoded protein: CAWSIQGAGDTQYF.

This clonotype was detected many times. V is TRBV5-6 and J is TRBJ1-4; D uncertain. This CDR3 has 15 amino acids. Trimming took 2 bases from V and 0 from J, leaving 8 bases between them. Germline V gene data show CDR1 as SGHDT and CDR2 as YYEEEE. DNA of the CDR3: TGTGCCAGCAGCTTCAGAGGATCAACTAATGAAAAACTGTTTTTT. It encodes CASSFRGSTNEKLFF. The whole variable domain, filled in from reference TRBV5-6 and TRBJ1-4, reads DAGVTQSPTHLIKTRGQQVTLRCSPKSGHDTVSWYQQALGQGPQFIFQYYEEEERQRGNFPDRFSGHQFPNYSSELNVNALLLGDSALYLCASSFRGSTNEKLFFGSGTQLSVL.

V and J are TRBV5-6 and TRBJ1-6; possibly TRBD1 for D (5 bases). Per the germline V gene, CDR1 is SGHDT and CDR2 is YYEEEE. The CDR3 runs 19 residues. V lost 2 bases and J 14 bases, leaving 32 bases between the germline ends. The CDR3 here is CASSLLIRWAGTGEPSLHF. As DNA, the CDR3 is TGTGCCAGCAGCTTATTGATTAGGTGGGCCGGTACGGGGGAACCCTCCCTCCACTTT.

The chain joins TRBV5-5 to TRBJ2-7; 8 nucleotides align to TRBD2. Germline V gene lookup returns CDR1 SGHKS and CDR2 YYEKEE (reference sequence). Losses at the gene ends were 2 bases for V and 0 bases for J; bases not matched to a gene: 1. This CDR3 comprises 14 residues. CDR3 in DNA: TGTGCCAGCAGCTTCGGGGGGGGCTCCTACGAGCAGTACTTC. Translating gives CASSFGGGSYEQYF.

This clonotype showed up many times. This chain joins TRBV10-3 and TRBJ2-3; D might be TRBD1 or TRBD2, each matching 5 bases. V lost 6 bases and J 5 bases, leaving 15 bases between the germline ends. The CDR3 spans 14 residues. CDR1 and CDR2 from the germline V gene are ENHRY and SYGVKD. The CDR3 sequence: CAIRRDLGVDTQYF. CDR3 nucleotides: TGTGCCATCAGGAGGGACCTCGGTGTAGATACGCAGTATTTT.

There are many counts of this clonotype. The V call is TRBV5-1, the J call TRBJ2-3, with 9 nucleotides matching TRBD2. V lost 5 bases, J lost 2 bases, and 6 bases stayed unmatched. Germline CDR1 and CDR2: SGHRS and YFSETQ. This CDR3 comprises 15 residues. The CDR3, as DNA: TGCGCCAGCAGTTCTAGCGGGGTTAACACAGATACGCAGTATTTT. This codes for CASSSSGVNTDTQYF.

This clonotype was counted a few times. The chain combines TRBV12-3 or TRBV12-4 with TRBJ2-1, with D possibly being TRBD2 (6 bases). The CDR3 has 16 residues. Trimming removed 7 bases from V and 3 bases from J, with 19 bases in between. CDR3 bases: TGTGCCAGCACCCACGGAGGGAGTATATACTACAATGAGCAGTTCTTC. Its protein product is CASTHGGSIYYNEQFF.

This clonotype was seen a few times. The V and J genes are TRBV6-1 and TRBJ1-1; unclear D gene. Germline-derived CDR1 and CDR2 are MNHNS and SASEGT. V was pared by 5 bases and J by 1 base, with 8 bases between. The CDR3 is made up of 13 amino acids. CDR3 bases: TGTGCCAGCAGTCGCCGGGAGAACACTGAAGCTTTCTTT. Residues: CASSRRENTEAFF.

This clonotype was recorded many times. The J gene is TRBJ1-1, the V gene TRBV12-3 or TRBV12-4; D is ambiguous. This CDR3 has 13 residues. V shed 5 bases and J shed 5 bases, with 12 bases lying between them. In DNA form, the CDR3 reads TGTGCCAGCAGTCCTACTAGGAGAACTGAAGCTTTCTTT. Translation gives CASSPTRRTEAFF.

This clonotype was counted at least ten times. The chain combines TRBV10-3 with TRBJ1-2; D unresolved. V shed 0 bases and J shed 3 bases, with 8 bases lying between them. Germline V gene data show CDR1 as ENHRY and CDR2 as SYGVKD. CDR3 length: 14 residues. CDR3 nucleotide sequence: TGTGCCATCAGTGAGTCAGGACCTTACTATGGCTACACCTTC. Translation gives CAISESGPYYGYTF.

This clonotype was picked up many times. V is TRBV5-1 and J is TRBJ1-1, with D unclear. The CDR3 totals 12 residues. Trimming pared 7 bases from V and 2 bases from J, leaving 9 bases between. Germline CDR1 and CDR2: SGHRS and YFSETQ. CDR3 in DNA: TGCGCCAGCGGTACAGACAACACTGAAGCTTTCTTT. Protein: CASGTDNTEAFF.

This clonotype came up a few times. CDR3 bases: TGTGCCAGTAGTAGTTGGTCCCACACTGAAGCTTTCTTT. Encoded protein: CASSSWSHTEAFF. V usage is TRBV19 and J usage is TRBJ1-1; D is ambiguous. Per the germline V gene, CDR1 is LNHDA and CDR2 is SQIVND (reference sequence). Deletions cut 4 bases from V and 3 bases from J, with 9 bases between. The CDR3 loop spans 13 amino acids.

The chain employs TRBV2 and TRBJ2-2; 7 bases line up with TRBD2. Germline CDR1 SNHLY, CDR2 FYNNEI. This CDR3 has 16 residues. V shed 7 bases, J shed 5 bases, and the junction held 13 bases outside the gene matches. CDR3 nucleotides: TGTGCCAGCACCGGACGTAGGATGGGAGGGACCGGGGAGCTGTTTTTT. Its translation: CASTGRRMGGTGELFF.

This clonotype was recorded many times. J is TRBJ1-6 and V is TRBV20-1; 10 positions match TRBD1. The J segment lost 7 bases and the V segment lost 3 bases, leaving 9 bases of the junction unmatched. CDR3 size: 16 residues. Germline V lookup: CDR1 DFQATT, CDR2 SNEGSKA (reference sequence). CDR3 DNA: TGCAGTGCTAGGGCGACAGGGGGCGGGACCAATTCACCCCTCCACTTT. Translation gives CSARATGGGTNSPLHF.

This clonotype was seen more than once but under ten times. The chain has TRBV19 and TRBJ1-3; D not certain. The CDR3 covers 16 residues. Germline lookup yields CDR1 LNHDA and CDR2 SQIVND (reference sequence). Deletions cut 3 bases from V and 0 bases from J, with 12 bases between. In DNA, the CDR3 is TGTGCCAGTAGTATGTTGGAACAGCACTCTGGAAACACCATATATTTT. Translating gives CASSMLEQHSGNTIYF.

This clonotype was observed at least ten times. This chain uses TRBV6-5 with TRBJ2-2; D is undetermined. Germline assignment: CDR1 MNHEY and CDR2 SVGAGI. Trimming pared 2 bases from V and 1 base from J, leaving 5 bases between. The CDR3 loop spans 14 amino acids. CDR3 coding DNA: TGTGCCAGCAGTTACCGACAGAACACCGGGGAGCTGTTTTTT. The encoded protein is CASSYRQNTGELFF.

This clonotype qualifies as medium-sized. V gene TRBV20-1 combines with J gene TRBJ2-7; the D gene is possibly TRBD2 (6 bases). Germline V gene data show CDR1 as DFQATT and CDR2 as SNEGSKA (reference sequence). The CDR3 contains 15 residues. V lost 3 bases and J 3 bases, leaving 18 bases between the germline ends. In DNA form, the CDR3 reads TGCAGTGCTAGGGTAGCGGACGGGGGAAACTACGAGCAGTACTTC. Amino acids: CSARVADGGNYEQYF.

This clonotype was counted many times. This chain connects TRBV3-1 to TRBJ1-5; D gene unclear. Trimming left V 1 base short and J 6 bases short, with 7 bases between. The CDR3 loop spans 13 amino acids. The V gene's germline CDR1 is LGHDT and CDR2 YNNKEL (reference sequence). The CDR3 spells CASSQGGIQPQHF. CDR3 nucleotides: TGTGCCAGCAGCCAAGGTGGGATTCAGCCCCAGCATTTT. The full variable domain, completed using reference TRBV3-1 and TRBJ1-5, is DTAVSQTPKYLVTQMGNDKSIKCEQNLGHDTMYWYKQDSKKFLKIMFSYNNKELIINETVPNRFSPKSPDKAHLNLHINSLELGDSAVYFCASSQGGIQPQHFGDGTRLSIL.